The clone carrying this T cell receptor (beta chain) was found once. Since a much larger clone is just one base distant, this may be a read error. Other DNA variants within this sample encode the same CDR3. The record originates from a study of shared clonotypes between healthy human individuals. Germline lookup yields CDR1 KGHSH and CDR2 LQKENI. This CDR3 is built from 17 residues. After removal of 6 bases from V and 4 bases from J, the junction contained 18 bases not matched to a gene. Generated by immunoSEQ multiplex PCR, the TCRdb table keeps only in-frame clones and is missing some. The top ten hold over 50% of the sample, which has around 79,000 clones, roughly three fifths seen once.

Sequencing used memory CD8+ T cells sorted from blood. Specified subset: CD45RO+ cells pooled with CCR7-negative TemRA cells. The TCR sequence derives from a man aged 25 to 45 in good health. The chain recombines TRBV18 with TRBJ2-7; 7 nucleotides line up with TRBD1. As DNA, the CDR3 is TGTGCCAGCTCGCCCGACTCCATCCTGGACAGGCGTTACGAGCAGTACTTC. This translates into CASSPDSILDRRYEQYF.